Below, 27 T cell receptor beta chains from the same sample are listed, as sequenced in a study of OX40 agonist ivuxolimab in advanced cancers. Data came from immunoSEQ multiplex PCR; TCRdb stores just in-frame clones and leaves some out. The profile shows approximately 60,000 clones, around 81% of them singletons. Source: CD4+ or CD8+ T cells sorted from blood, taken in a trial of the OX40 agonist ivuxolimab. These receptors were taken from an adult with an advanced solid tumor such as melanoma, head and neck, liver or kidney cancer.

In its sample, this clone was seen a few times. The CDR3 protein is CASRGTVNTEAFF. CDR3 DNA: TGTGCCAGCAGGGGGACGGTGAACACTGAAGCTTTCTTT. The genes are TRBV2 and TRBJ1-1, with D tentatively TRBD1 (5 bases). The CDR3 runs to 13 residues. Trimming removed 6 bases from V and 0 bases from J, with 8 bases in between. Per germline, CDR1 SNHLY and CDR2 FYNNEI.

The CDR3 spells CASIPGGGTLRLQYF. For the CDR3, the DNA is TGTGCCAGCATCCCAGGGGGGGGGACCCTCCGTCTCCAGTATTTT. The chain combines TRBV6-1 with TRBJ1-5, with D possibly called TRBD1 or TRBD2 (7 bases each). The J call may be wrong; the DNA end is better matched by TRBJ2-3. The CDR3 has 15 amino acids. Germline V gives CDR1 MNHNS, CDR2 SASEGT.

The chain has TRBV7-2 and TRBJ1-1; D unclear. V lost 3 bases and J 5 bases, leaving 19 bases between the germline ends. The CDR3 totals 16 residues. Germline V gene lookup returns CDR1 SGHTA and CDR2 FQGNSA. CDR3 nucleotides: TGTGCCAGCAGCTTTCCAAAGCTAAGAGGAGGGACTGAAGCTTTCTTT. Its translation is CASSFPKLRGGTEAFF.

V gene TRBV15 combines with J gene TRBJ1-5; 7 bases align to TRBD1. V lost 0 bases and J lost 2; bases outside the gene matches: 4. The CDR3 length is 16 residues. Germline assignment: CDR1 LNHNV and CDR2 YYDKDF (reference sequence). CDR3 amino acids: CATSRDGGGGNQPQHF. CDR3 in DNA: TGTGCCACCAGCAGAGATGGAGGGGGCGGCAATCAGCCCCAGCATTTT.

In its sample, this clone was seen once. This chain connects TRBV4-1 to TRBJ2-5; D might be TRBD2 (6 bases). V was shortened by 4 bases and J by 4 bases, with 13 bases between the two germline ends. Germline-derived CDR1 and CDR2 are MGHRA and YSYEKL. The CDR3 length is 14 residues. The DNA of the CDR3 is TGCGCCAGCAGCCCGTCTAGCGCCGGAGAGACCCAGTACTTC. Translated, it gives CASSPSSAGETQYF.

The chain uses TRBV4-2 and TRBJ2-3, with D uncertain. The V end was cut by 0 bases, the J end by 3 bases, with 16 bases between. Per germline, CDR1 LGHNA and CDR2 YNFKEQ. This CDR3 has 17 residues. CDR3 DNA sequence: TGTGCCAGCAGCCAAGACGCCCGCGGCCCGGAGACAGATACGCAGTATTTT. It translates to CASSQDARGPETDTQYF.

This chain joins TRBV7-2 and TRBJ1-3; no clear D gene. The CDR3 runs 15 residues. Germline V CDR1 and CDR2: SGHTA, FQGNSA. V was shortened by 1 base and J by 4 bases, with 11 bases between the two germline ends. The CDR3 here is CASSLDIAPGNTIYF. The CDR3 nucleotides read TGTGCCAGCAGCTTAGATATAGCCCCGGGAAACACCATATATTTT.

The rearrangement links TRBV5-4 to TRBJ1-5; D is undetermined. The germline gives CDR1 SGHNT, CDR2 YYREEE (reference sequence). This CDR3 is built from 14 residues. Between the trimmed V and J ends, which lost 4 bases and 0 bases, there was a span of 8 bases. CDR3 protein: CASSLRPSNQPQHF. The DNA for the CDR3 is TGTGCCAGCAGCCTGAGGCCTAGCAATCAGCCCCAGCATTTT.

This clone has a handful of counts. V is TRBV18 and J is TRBJ1-2; no definite D call. The CDR3 contains 13 residues. Trimming removed 3 bases at V and 4 bases at J, with 9 bases between. The germline gives CDR1 KGHSH, CDR2 LQKENI. CDR3 amino acids: CASSPGRVYGYTF. In nucleotides, the CDR3 is TGTGCCAGCTCACCGGGAAGGGTCTATGGCTACACCTTC.

This chain joins TRBV5-1 and TRBJ1-3, with D perhaps TRBD1 (5 bases). This CDR3 contains 18 residues. V gave up 3 bases and J gave up 8 bases, with 27 bases separating them. Germline assignment: CDR1 SGHRS and CDR2 YFSETQ. The CDR3 loop is CASSSTPLGGSQLYTIYF. The CDR3 DNA reads as TGCGCCAGCAGCTCCACCCCCCTGGGGGGATCCCAGTTGTACACCATATATTTT.

This chain connects TRBV6-1 to TRBJ2-7, with 10 positions matching TRBD1. Germline CDR1 reads MNHNS; CDR2 reads SASEGT. The V segment lost 5 bases and the J segment 4 bases; nucleotides outside the gene matches: 2. There are 13 residues in the CDR3. The CDR3 protein is CASSLGQGYEQYF. The CDR3 region has the DNA TGTGCCAGCAGTCTGGGACAGGGGTACGAGCAGTACTTC.

In its sample, this clone was seen a few times. The rearrangement uses TRBV5-1 and TRBJ2-5; either TRBD1 or TRBD2 may supply D (5 bases each). The CDR3 is made up of 15 amino acids. From germline, CDR1 is SGHRS and CDR2 YFSETQ. V lost 5 bases to trimming and J lost 3 bases, with 17 bases between them. The CDR3 reads CASSTPGGWEETQYF. CDR3 coding DNA: TGCGCCAGCAGTACGCCTGGGGGTTGGGAAGAGACCCAGTACTTC.

The J gene is TRBJ2-5, the V gene TRBV5-1; D is ambiguous. The CDR3 totals 15 residues. The germline V gene encodes CDR1 SGHRS and CDR2 YFSETQ. Trimming took 0 bases from V and 5 from J, leaving 14 bases between them. The CDR3 region has the DNA TGCGCCAGCAGCTTGGCCCCCGTGGGCGCGGAGACCCAGTACTTC. It specifies CASSLAPVGAETQYF. The full variable domain, completed using reference TRBV5-1 and TRBJ2-5, is KAGVTQTPRYLIKTRGQQVTLSCSPISGHRSVSWYQQTPGQGLQFLFEYFSETQRNKGNFPGRFSGRQFSNSRSEMNVSTLELGDSALYLCASSLAPVGAETQYFGPGTRLLVL.

The chain employs TRBV29-1 and TRBJ2-3; 12 positions agree with TRBD1. Germline CDR1 is SQVTM and CDR2 is ANQGSEA. V trimming: 0 bases; J trimming: 3 bases; junction bases outside the gene matches: 4. The CDR3 is 16 amino acids. The CDR3 DNA is TGCAGCGTTGAAGAGGGGACAGGGGGCGTAACAGATACGCAGTATTTT. Translated: CSVEEGTGGVTDTQYF.

V is TRBV4-3 and J is TRBJ2-3, with 8 bases fitting TRBD2. V was clipped by 1 base and J by 3 bases; unmatched bases: 15. This CDR3 comprises 19 residues. The V gene's germline CDR1 is LGHNA and CDR2 YSLEER. The CDR3 loop is CASSQGGWGSSGVTDTQYF. The CDR3 DNA reads as TGCGCCAGCAGCCAAGGTGGTTGGGGGAGTAGCGGGGTTACAGATACGCAGTATTTT.

J is TRBJ1-1 and V is TRBV7-8, with unresolved D. CDR1 is SGHVS, CDR2 FQNEAQ, per germline. Trimming removed 5 bases from V and 0 bases from J, with 10 bases in between. CDR3 length: 14 residues. CDR3 sequence: CASSQVRVNTEAFF. The CDR3 region has the DNA TGTGCCAGCAGCCAAGTCAGAGTGAACACTGAAGCTTTCTTT.

This sequence joins TRBV6-1 and TRBJ2-7; D remains unclear. In germline, CDR1 is MNHNS, CDR2 SASEGT. The CDR3 is 11 amino acids. V gave up 3 bases and J gave up 6 bases, with 6 bases separating them. CDR3: CASSDEGEQYF. For the CDR3, the DNA is TGTGCCAGCAGTGACGAAGGCGAGCAGTACTTC.

The chain combines TRBV27 with TRBJ1-1; D remains ambiguous. Trimming shortened V by 6 bases and J by 5 bases, and 10 bases separated the two germline ends. Germline V gives CDR1 MNHEY, CDR2 SMNVEV (reference sequence). This CDR3 is 12 amino acids long. This chain's CDR3 is CASRTVNTEAFF. The CDR3 nucleotides read TGTGCCAGCAGAACCGTAAATACTGAAGCTTTCTTT.

The J gene is TRBJ1-3, the V gene TRBV5-1, with 10 bases lining up with TRBD1. Per germline, CDR1 SGHRS and CDR2 YFSETQ. J gave up 0 bases and V 1 base, and 10 bases lay outside the gene matches. CDR3 length equals 19 residues. The CDR3 sequence: CASSLNSGTGATSGNTIYF. CDR3 coding DNA: TGCGCCAGCAGCTTGAATTCCGGGACAGGGGCCACCTCTGGAAACACCATATATTTT.

V and J are TRBV10-1 and TRBJ1-1; D possibly corresponds to TRBD1 (6 bases). CDR3 length equals 11 residues. CDR1 is WNHNN, CDR2 SYGVQD, per germline (reference sequence). Trimming stripped 9 bases from V and 4 bases from J, with 9 bases between. The CDR3 is CARYRVTEAFF. CDR3 nucleotide sequence: TGCGCCAGATACAGGGTCACTGAAGCTTTCTTT.

On this clone itself: The identical CDR3 is also encoded by other nucleotide sequences in the sample. J is TRBJ2-7 and V is TRBV30; D possibly corresponds to TRBD1 (5 bases). Per the germline V gene, CDR1 is GTSNPN and CDR2 is SVGIG (reference sequence). This CDR3 is built from 12 residues. The ends were cut back, 0 bases at V and 3 bases at J, with 6 bases in the middle. The CDR3 here is CAWSVTGYEQYF. The DNA of the CDR3 is TGTGCCTGGAGTGTAACAGGCTACGAGCAGTACTTC.

The chain combines TRBV5-1 with TRBJ1-2, with D possibly matching TRBD1 (5 bases). V was shortened by 1 base and J by 6 bases, with 13 bases between the two germline ends. CDR1 SGHRS and CDR2 YFSETQ come from the germline V gene. There are 14 residues in the CDR3. The CDR3 loop reads CASSLSTGRDGYTF. DNA for the CDR3: TGCGCCAGCAGCTTGAGTACGGGGCGCGATGGCTACACCTTC.

This chain connects TRBV14 to TRBJ2-7; TRBD2 matches at 7 bases. The CDR3 runs to 14 residues. The J segment lost 3 bases and the V segment lost 3 bases, leaving 5 bases of the junction unmatched. Germline V gene data show CDR1 as SGHDN and CDR2 as FVKESK. CDR3 DNA sequence: TGTGCCAGCAGCCATCGGACTAGAGGCTACGAGCAGTACTTC. It encodes CASSHRTRGYEQYF.

The V gene is TRBV6-6, the J gene TRBJ1-3; D call uncertain. Germline-derived CDR1 and CDR2 are MNHNY and SVGAGI (reference sequence). The CDR3 runs to 15 residues. V shed 5 bases and J shed 3 bases, with 14 bases lying between them. In DNA form, the CDR3 reads TGTGCCAGCAGTGACGAGCCTCTGGGTGGAAACACCATATATTTT. Translating gives CASSDEPLGGNTIYF.

The rearrangement joins TRBV7-2 to TRBJ2-3; 8 bases fit TRBD1. CDR1 and CDR2 from the germline V gene are SGHTA and FQGNSA. V gave up 3 bases and J gave up 4 bases; unmatched junction bases: 9. The CDR3 contains 16 residues. CDR3 DNA: TGTGCCAGCAGCTTGGACAGGGCCTTGGGATCAGATACGCAGTATTTT. The encoded protein is CASSLDRALGSDTQYF.

The rearrangement links TRBV7-9 to TRBJ1-1, with 9 bases that match TRBD1. This CDR3 is built from 12 residues. With V trimmed by 3 bases and J by 10 bases, 3 bases remained unmatched. Germline V gene sequence: CDR1 SEHNR, CDR2 FQNEAQ (reference sequence). CDR3 residues: CASSFRQGVAFF. Here the CDR3 DNA reads TGTGCCAGCAGCTTTCGACAGGGGGTAGCTTTCTTT. Full variable domain (remainder filled in from reference TRBV7-9 and TRBJ1-1): DTGVSQNPRHKITKRGQNVTFRCDPISEHNRLYWYRQTLGQGPEFLTYFQNEAQLEKSRLLSDRFSAERPKGSFSTLEIQRTEQGDSAMYLCASSFRQGVAFFGQGTRLTVV.

V gene TRBV5-5 combines with J gene TRBJ1-1, with D maybe TRBD1 (5 bases). The CDR3 totals 15 residues. The germline V gene has CDR1 SGHKS and CDR2 YYEKEE (reference sequence). V was cut by 1 base and J by 1 base, with 11 bases left in between. For the CDR3, the DNA is TGTGCCAGCAGCTTGTCTAGAGGGGCGAACACTGAAGCTTTCTTT. This gives the protein CASSLSRGANTEAFF.